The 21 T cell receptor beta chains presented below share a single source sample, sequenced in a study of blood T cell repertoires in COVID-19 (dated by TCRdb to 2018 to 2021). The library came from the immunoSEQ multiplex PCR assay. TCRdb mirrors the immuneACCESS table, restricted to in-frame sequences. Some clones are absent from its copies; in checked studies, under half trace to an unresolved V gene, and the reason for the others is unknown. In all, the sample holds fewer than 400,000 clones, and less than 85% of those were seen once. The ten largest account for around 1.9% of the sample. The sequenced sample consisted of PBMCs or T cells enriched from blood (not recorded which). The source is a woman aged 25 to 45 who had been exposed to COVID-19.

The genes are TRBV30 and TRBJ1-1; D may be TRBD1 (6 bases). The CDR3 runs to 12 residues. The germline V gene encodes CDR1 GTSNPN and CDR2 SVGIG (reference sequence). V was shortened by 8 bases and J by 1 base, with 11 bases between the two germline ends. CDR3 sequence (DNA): TGTGCCACGGGACATCAGAACACTGAAGCTTTCTTT. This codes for CATGHQNTEAFF.

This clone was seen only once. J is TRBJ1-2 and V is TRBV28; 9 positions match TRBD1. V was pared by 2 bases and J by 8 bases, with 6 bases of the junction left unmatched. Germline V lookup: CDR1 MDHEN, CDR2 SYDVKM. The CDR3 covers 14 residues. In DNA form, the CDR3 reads TGTGCCAGCAGTTTAGGACAGGGGTTGGGCGGCTACACCTTC. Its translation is CASSLGQGLGGYTF.

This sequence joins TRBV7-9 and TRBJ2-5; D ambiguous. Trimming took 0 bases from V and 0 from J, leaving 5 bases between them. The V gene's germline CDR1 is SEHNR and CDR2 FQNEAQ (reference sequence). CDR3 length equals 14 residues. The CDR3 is CASSLASHQETQYF. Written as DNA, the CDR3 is TGTGCCAGCAGCTTAGCGAGCCACCAAGAGACCCAGTACTTC.

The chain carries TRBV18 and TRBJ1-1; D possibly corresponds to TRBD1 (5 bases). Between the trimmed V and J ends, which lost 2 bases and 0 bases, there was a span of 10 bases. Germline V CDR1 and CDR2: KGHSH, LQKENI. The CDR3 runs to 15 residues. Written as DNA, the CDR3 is TGTGCCAGCTCACCAGGGGCAGGGATGAACACTGAAGCTTTCTTT. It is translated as CASSPGAGMNTEAFF.

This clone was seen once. The CDR3 region has the DNA TGTGCCAGCAGTTGGGGTCGGGGTGAAGCTTTCTTT. Amino acid sequence: CASSWGRGEAFF. The chain uses TRBV28 and TRBJ1-1; D is undetermined. Deletions cut 4 bases from V and 7 bases from J, with 10 bases between. There are 12 residues in the CDR3. The V gene's germline CDR1 is MDHEN and CDR2 SYDVKM.

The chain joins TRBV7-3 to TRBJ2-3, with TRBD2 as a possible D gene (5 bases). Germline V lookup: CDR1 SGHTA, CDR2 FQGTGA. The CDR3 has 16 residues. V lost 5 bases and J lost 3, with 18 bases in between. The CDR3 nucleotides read TGTGCCAGCAGCAGATCAATCCTAGCAGGAACAGATACGCAGTATTTT. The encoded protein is CASSRSILAGTDTQYF.

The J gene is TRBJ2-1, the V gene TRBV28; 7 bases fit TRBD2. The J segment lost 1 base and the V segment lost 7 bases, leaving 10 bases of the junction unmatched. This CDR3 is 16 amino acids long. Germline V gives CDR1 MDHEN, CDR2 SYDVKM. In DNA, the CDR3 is TGTGCCAGCACCCTCCCCCGGGGGGTGTCCTACAATGAGCAGTTCTTC. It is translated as CASTLPRGVSYNEQFF.

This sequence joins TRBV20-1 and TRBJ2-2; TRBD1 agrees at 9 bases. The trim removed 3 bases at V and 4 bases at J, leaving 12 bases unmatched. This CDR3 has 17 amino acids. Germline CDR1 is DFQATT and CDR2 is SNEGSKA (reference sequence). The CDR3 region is CSASVQGARVGTGELFF. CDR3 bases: TGCAGTGCTAGTGTACAGGGGGCGCGAGTTGGCACCGGGGAGCTGTTTTTT.

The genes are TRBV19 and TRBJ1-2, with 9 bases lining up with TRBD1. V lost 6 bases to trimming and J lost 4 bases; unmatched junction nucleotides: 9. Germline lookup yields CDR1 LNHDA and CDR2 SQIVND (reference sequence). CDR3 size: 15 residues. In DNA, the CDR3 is TGTGCCAGTAGCCCGGACAGGGGTTTTCTCTATGGCTACACCTTC. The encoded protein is CASSPDRGFLYGYTF.

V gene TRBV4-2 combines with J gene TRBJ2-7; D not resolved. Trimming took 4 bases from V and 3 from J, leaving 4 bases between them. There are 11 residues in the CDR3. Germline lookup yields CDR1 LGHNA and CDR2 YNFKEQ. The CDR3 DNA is TGTGCCAGCAGCCTCAACTACGAGCAGTACTTC. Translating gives CASSLNYEQYF.

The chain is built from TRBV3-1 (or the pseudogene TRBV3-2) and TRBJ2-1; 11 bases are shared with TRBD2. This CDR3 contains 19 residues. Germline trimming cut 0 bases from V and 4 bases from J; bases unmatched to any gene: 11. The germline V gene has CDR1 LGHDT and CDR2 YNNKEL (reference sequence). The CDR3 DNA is TGTGCCAGCAGCCAAGAACTAGCGGGAGTGGTGGGTGCATACAATGAGCAGTTCTTC. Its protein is CASSQELAGVVGAYNEQFF.

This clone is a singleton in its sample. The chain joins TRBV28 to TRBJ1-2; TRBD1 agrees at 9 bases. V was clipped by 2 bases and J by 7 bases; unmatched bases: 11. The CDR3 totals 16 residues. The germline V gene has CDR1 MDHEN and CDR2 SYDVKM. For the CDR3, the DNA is TGTGCCAGCAGTTTAGTAGGGACAGGGTTTAGAGGTGGCTACACCTTC. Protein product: CASSLVGTGFRGGYTF.

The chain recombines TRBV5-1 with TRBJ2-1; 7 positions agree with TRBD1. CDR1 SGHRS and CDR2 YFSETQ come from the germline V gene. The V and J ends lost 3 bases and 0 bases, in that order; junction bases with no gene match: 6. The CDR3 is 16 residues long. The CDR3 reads CASSWGRDSSYNEQFF. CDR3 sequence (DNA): TGCGCCAGCAGCTGGGGACGGGACAGCTCCTACAATGAGCAGTTCTTC. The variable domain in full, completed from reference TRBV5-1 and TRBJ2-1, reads KAGVTQTPRYLIKTRGQQVTLSCSPISGHRSVSWYQQTPGQGLQFLFEYFSETQRNKGNFPGRFSGRQFSNSRSEMNVSTLELGDSALYLCASSWGRDSSYNEQFFGPGTRLTVL.

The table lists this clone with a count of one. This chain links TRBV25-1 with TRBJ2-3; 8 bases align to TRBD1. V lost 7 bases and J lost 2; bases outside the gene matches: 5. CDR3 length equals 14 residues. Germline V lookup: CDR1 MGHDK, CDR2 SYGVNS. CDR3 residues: CASTRQGYTDTQYF. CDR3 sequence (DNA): TGTGCCAGCACCCGACAGGGGTACACAGATACGCAGTATTTT.

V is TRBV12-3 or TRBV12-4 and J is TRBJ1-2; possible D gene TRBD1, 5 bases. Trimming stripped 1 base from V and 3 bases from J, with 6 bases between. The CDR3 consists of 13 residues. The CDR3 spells CASSLGGDYGYTF. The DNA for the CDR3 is TGTGCCAGCAGTTTAGGGGGGGACTATGGCTACACCTTC.

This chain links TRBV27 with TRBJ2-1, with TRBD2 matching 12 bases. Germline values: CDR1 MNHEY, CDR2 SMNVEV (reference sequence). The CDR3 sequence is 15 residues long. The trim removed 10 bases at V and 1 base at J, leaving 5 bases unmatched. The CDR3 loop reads CATTSGGRSYNEQFF. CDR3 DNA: TGTGCCACCACTAGCGGGGGGCGTTCCTACAATGAGCAGTTCTTC.

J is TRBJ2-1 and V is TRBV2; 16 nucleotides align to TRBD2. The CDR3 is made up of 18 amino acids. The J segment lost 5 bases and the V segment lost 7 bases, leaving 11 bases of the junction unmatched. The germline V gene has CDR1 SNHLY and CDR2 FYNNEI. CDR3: CASNARGLAGGFHNEQFF. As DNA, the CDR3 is TGTGCCAGCAACGCTAGGGGACTAGCGGGAGGGTTCCACAATGAGCAGTTCTTC.

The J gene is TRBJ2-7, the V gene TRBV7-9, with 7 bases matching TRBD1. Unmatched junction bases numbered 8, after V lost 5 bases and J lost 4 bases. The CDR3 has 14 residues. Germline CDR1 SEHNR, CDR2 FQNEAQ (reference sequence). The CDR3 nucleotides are TGTGCCAGCAGCCACCGGGACAGCTTTTACGAGCAGTACTTC. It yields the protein CASSHRDSFYEQYF.

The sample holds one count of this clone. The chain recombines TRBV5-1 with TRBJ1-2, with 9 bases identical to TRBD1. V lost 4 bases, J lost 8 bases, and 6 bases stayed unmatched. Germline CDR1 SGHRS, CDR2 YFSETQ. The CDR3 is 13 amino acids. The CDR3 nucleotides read TGCGCCAGCAGCGATCCGACAGGGGGAGGCTACACCTTC. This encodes CASSDPTGGGYTF.

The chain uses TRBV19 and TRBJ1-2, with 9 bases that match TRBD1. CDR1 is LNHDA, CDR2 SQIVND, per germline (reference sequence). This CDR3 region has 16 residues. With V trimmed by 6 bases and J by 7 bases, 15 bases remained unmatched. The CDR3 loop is CASSKYRDRDSSGYTF. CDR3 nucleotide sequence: TGTGCCAGTAGCAAATACCGGGACAGGGACTCGAGTGGCTACACCTTC.

CDR3: CASSGRSQFRGNTIYF. CDR3 bases: TGTGCCAGCAGCGGAAGATCCCAGTTTCGAGGAAACACCATATATTTT. The chain combines TRBV9 with TRBJ1-3, with no clear D. CDR1 SGDLS and CDR2 YYNGEE come from the germline V gene. CDR3 length: 16 amino acids. V was clipped by 3 bases and J by 4 bases, with 17 bases between them. Full variable domain (rest looked up from reference TRBV9 and TRBJ1-3): DSGVTQTPKHLITATGQRVTLRCSPRSGDLSVYWYQQSLDQGLQFLIQYYNGEERAKGNILERFSAQQFPDLHSELNLSSLELGDSALYFCASSGRSQFRGNTIYFGEGSWLTVV.